The entry below gives a single T cell receptor (beta chain) sequence along with its context. Its specificity is unknown. This CDR3 contains 13 residues. The entry originates in a study of T-cell reconstitution after alpha-beta-depleted transplantation in children. Study findings and constraints: Surviving thymic progenitors and recipient T cells were the source of high TCRbeta diversity at day 60 in some patients. Approximately two months post-transplant, alpha-beta T cells reportedly originated from several hundred expanded graft clones.

Construction of the TCRbeta library involved unique molecular identifiers. TCRdb redid the calling of the PCR reads with MiXCR, one entry per CDR3 protein. This table holds approximately 1,000,000 distinct CDR3 sequences, less than 30% found once. The specimen comprised PBMCs, mostly from graft donor cells, sampled 360 days after TCRalphabeta/CD19-depleted stem cell transplant. V is TRBV21-1 and J is TRBJ2-7. TRBV21-1 is tagged as a pseudogene. The receptor was isolated from a boy less than two years old who had a stem cell transplant for SCID, so the T cells may come from the graft donor. The DNA of the CDR3 is TGTGCCAGCAGCAAACCGGACCTCTACGAGCAGTACTTC. This codes for CASSKPDLYEQYF.